This TCR beta chain was sequenced for a study of shared T cell receptors in the human thymus. Produced via immunoSEQ multiplex PCR; TCRdb's table is partial and in-frame only. The table records 500,000 to 550,000 clones, around 78% of them present only once. A few counts support this clone. The CDR3 has 16 amino acids. In germline, CDR1 is MGHDK, CDR2 SYGVNS. V lost 4 bases, J lost 2 bases, and 8 bases stayed unmatched. These data were likewise used in another study, on human thymus T cells.

Sample: thymocytes. This TCR was recovered from a boy in the first two years of life with a congenital heart defect. This chain connects TRBV25-1 to TRBJ2-1; 7 nucleotides line up with TRBD1. CDR3 nucleotides: TGTGCCAGCAGTGTCAGACAGGGACCCACCTACAATGAGCAGTTCTTC. Translated, it gives CASSVRQGPTYNEQFF.